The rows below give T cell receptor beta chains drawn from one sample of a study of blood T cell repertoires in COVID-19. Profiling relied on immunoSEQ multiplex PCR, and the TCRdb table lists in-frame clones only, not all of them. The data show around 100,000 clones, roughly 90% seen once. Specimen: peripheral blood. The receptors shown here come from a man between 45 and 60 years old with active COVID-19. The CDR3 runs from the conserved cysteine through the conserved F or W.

cdr3_aa: CASTPLGVSQETQYF
v_call: TRBV7-9

cdr3_aa: CAVGTVSGNTIYF
v_call: TRBV10-3

cdr3_aa: CASSEGLGYNEQFF
v_call: TRBV5-1

cdr3_aa: CASSEESGGNYGYTF
v_call: TRBV2

cdr3_aa: CASSEGDSSGDTQYF
v_call: TRBV2

cdr3_aa: CASSRPQHF
v_call: TRBV11-3

cdr3_aa: CASSELDSNQPQHF
v_call: TRBV2

cdr3_aa: CASSSGGGTVYGYTF
v_call: TRBV5-6

cdr3_aa: CASRQGLSSYNEQFF
v_call: TRBV2

cdr3_aa: CASSVNRGLPSF
v_call: TRBV5-4

cdr3_aa: CASSSYPRQAYEKLFF
v_call: TRBV5-5

cdr3_aa: CSVEQGSGNTIYF
v_call: TRBV29-1